These 16 T cell receptor beta chains were all obtained from the same sample, sequenced in a study of T cell repertoires in cytomegalovirus infection. These receptors lack a known antigen. TCRdb processed the reads anew with MiXCR; each CDR3 protein has one entry. The sample includes about 920,000 distinct CDR3 sequences, around 32% of them seen just once. The specimen was cultured CD8+ T cells from PBMCs, collected from culture after CMV antigen stimulation. The receptors were sampled from a human donor in good health (CMV status not recorded). Some clones in this sample may be carry-over from other donors' samples.

The chain carries TRBV7-2 and TRBJ2-3, with 8 positions matching TRBD2. This CDR3 has 15 residues. Trimming at V came to 5 bases and at J to 4 bases, leaving 8 bases not matched to a gene. Per the germline V gene, CDR1 is SGHTA and CDR2 is FQGNSA. The CDR3 nucleotides read TGTGCCAGCAGCCTGACGGGGGGGGGGGCAGATACGCAGTATTTT. This encodes CASSLTGGGADTQYF.

A few counts support this clonotype. This rearrangement joins TRBV29-1 to TRBJ1-1; the D gene is possibly TRBD1 (5 bases). The CDR3 has 15 residues. V was cut by 0 bases and J by 3 bases, with 14 bases left in between. Germline V gene sequence: CDR1 SQVTM, CDR2 ANQGSEA. CDR3 in amino acids: CSVEEPGEVDTEAFF. The CDR3 coding sequence is TGCAGCGTTGAAGAGCCGGGGGAGGTCGACACTGAAGCTTTCTTT.

A few counts support this clonotype. This chain joins TRBV5-4 and TRBJ2-7; 7 bases fit TRBD1. V lost 4 bases and J lost 2; bases outside the gene matches: 9. Per germline, CDR1 SGHNT and CDR2 YYREEE (reference sequence). This CDR3 is built from 15 residues. The CDR3 region has the DNA TGTGCCAGCAGCCACGGGACAGCTGAGACCTACGAGCAGTACTTC. Residues: CASSHGTAETYEQYF.

The chain couples TRBV5-6 to TRBJ2-7; D not resolved. The CDR3 extends over 14 amino acids. The germline V gene encodes CDR1 SGHDT and CDR2 YYEEEE. The germline V and J ends were trimmed by 4 bases and 0 bases, with 11 bases remaining between them. The CDR3: CASSPYRLSYEQYF. The CDR3 coding sequence is TGTGCCAGCAGCCCATACAGACTCTCCTACGAGCAGTACTTC.

This clonotype has only a few counts. This chain links TRBV28 with TRBJ1-5; D unclear. V was trimmed by 3 bases and J by 6 bases, leaving 12 bases between them. CDR3 size: 14 residues. The germline gives CDR1 MDHEN, CDR2 SYDVKM. The CDR3 sequence: CASSFSGVGQPQHF. As DNA, the CDR3 is TGTGCCAGCAGTTTTAGCGGGGTAGGTCAGCCCCAGCATTTT.

The V call is TRBV6-1, the J call TRBJ1-1, with D unresolved. CDR1 MNHNS and CDR2 SASEGT come from the germline V gene. The CDR3 has 15 amino acids. V was clipped by 2 bases and J by 1 base, with 11 bases between them. CDR3 DNA sequence: TGTGCCAGCAGTGAATTTAGGGCATCGAACACTGAAGCTTTCTTT. Encoded protein: CASSEFRASNTEAFF.

This clonotype has at least ten counts. The V and J genes are TRBV6-2 or TRBV6-3 and TRBJ2-7, with D perhaps matching TRBD2 (5 bases). Germline V CDR1 and CDR2: MNHEY, SVGEGT. The CDR3 length is 13 residues. Between the trimmed V and J ends, which lost 5 bases and 7 bases, there was a span of 15 bases. The CDR3 loop is CASSNLAIKEQYV. CDR3 DNA: TGTGCCAGCAGTAATTTAGCGATTAAAGAGCAGTACGTC.

The V gene is TRBV7-8, the J gene TRBJ1-2; 9 bases match TRBD1. CDR1 is SGHVS and CDR2 is FQNEAQ in the germline V gene. V lost 5 bases, J lost 3 bases, and 4 bases stayed unmatched. This CDR3 contains 14 residues. This CDR3 is CASSPWTGDYGYTF. CDR3 nucleotides: TGTGCCAGCAGCCCATGGACAGGGGACTATGGCTACACCTTC.

This clonotype was counted between two and nine times. J is TRBJ2-5 and V is TRBV9, with D possibly TRBD2 on 5 matching bases. CDR1 and CDR2 from the germline V gene are SGDLS and YYNGEE. The ends were cut back, 1 base at V and 4 bases at J, with 8 bases in the middle. The CDR3 spans 13 residues. The CDR3 region has the DNA TGTGCCAGCAGCGTACGCCGGGGAGAGACCCAGTACTTC. It specifies CASSVRRGETQYF. Complete variable domain (other parts from reference TRBV9 and TRBJ2-5): DSGVTQTPKHLITATGQRVTLRCSPRSGDLSVYWYQQSLDQGLQFLIQYYNGEERAKGNILERFSAQQFPDLHSELNLSSLELGDSALYFCASSVRRGETQYFGPGTRLLVL.

This clonotype showed up just a few times. The V and J genes are TRBV7-2 and TRBJ1-1; 9 bases are a match to TRBD1. V gave up 2 bases and J gave up 3 bases; unmatched junction bases: 19. The V gene's germline CDR1 is SGHTA and CDR2 FQGNSA. The CDR3 extends over 20 amino acids. CDR3 amino acids: CASSLTDAAGTGKGDTEAFF. The DNA of the CDR3 is TGTGCCAGCAGCTTAACCGACGCAGCCGGGACAGGGAAAGGGGACACTGAAGCTTTCTTT.

In the case of this clonotype: A much larger clone is a single base away; this may be a read error. The CDR3 ends on some other residue instead of the conserved phenylalanine or tryptophan, so this is likely a read error. V gene TRBV7-2 combines with J gene TRBJ1-2; 10 positions match TRBD1. J gave up 3 bases and V 5 bases, and 6 bases lay outside the gene matches. From germline, CDR1 is SGHTA and CDR2 FQGNSA. The CDR3 has 15 amino acids. The CDR3 bases are TGTGCCAGCAGCGACCGGGACAGGGGTGACTATGGCTACACCTAC. Amino acid sequence: CASSDRDRGDYGYTY.

V is TRBV7-6 and J is TRBJ1-3; D not resolved. The CDR3 is made up of 15 amino acids. The germline CDR1 and CDR2 sequences are SGHVS and FNYEAQ. Trimming pared 5 bases from V and 2 bases from J, leaving 13 bases between. The CDR3 spells CASSRGKPTGNTIYF. DNA for the CDR3: TGTGCCAGCAGCCGAGGGAAACCAACTGGAAACACCATATATTTT.

This clonotype was observed a handful of times. The chain uses TRBV12-3 or TRBV12-4 and TRBJ2-7; a possible D gene is TRBD2 (6 bases). The CDR3 has 14 residues. Trimming left V 3 bases short and J 2 bases short, with 11 bases between. CDR3 sequence: CASSFGGVTYEQYF. The CDR3 coding sequence is TGTGCCAGCAGTTTTGGCGGGGTAACCTACGAGCAGTACTTC.

The chain employs TRBV20-1 and TRBJ2-2; 9 bases map to TRBD1. This CDR3 has 16 residues. Looked up from germline, CDR1 is DFQATT and CDR2 is SNEGSKA (reference sequence). V was pared by 0 bases and J by 2 bases, with 4 bases of the junction left unmatched. The CDR3 is CSARDGQGLNTGELFF. CDR3 nucleotides: TGCAGTGCTAGAGATGGACAGGGGCTTAACACCGGGGAGCTGTTTTTT.

The CDR3 sequence: CASSPWAGRNTGELFF. The CDR3, as DNA: TGTGCCAGTAGCCCCTGGGCGGGGAGGAACACCGGGGAGCTGTTTTTT. The chain employs TRBV19 and TRBJ2-2, with a tentative D call TRBD2 (6 bases). Per the germline V gene, CDR1 is LNHDA and CDR2 is SQIVND (reference sequence). Trimming pared 6 bases from V and 1 base from J, leaving 15 bases between. The CDR3 contains 16 residues.

This clonotype was seen more than once but under ten times. This rearrangement joins TRBV19 to TRBJ2-2; D gene uncertain. The CDR3 extends over 14 amino acids. V was pared by 6 bases and J by 0 bases, with 8 bases between. Per the germline V gene, CDR1 is LNHDA and CDR2 is SQIVND (reference sequence). As DNA, the CDR3 is TGTGCCAGTAGGGTGTACGCGAACACCGGGGAGCTGTTTTTT. It specifies CASRVYANTGELFF.